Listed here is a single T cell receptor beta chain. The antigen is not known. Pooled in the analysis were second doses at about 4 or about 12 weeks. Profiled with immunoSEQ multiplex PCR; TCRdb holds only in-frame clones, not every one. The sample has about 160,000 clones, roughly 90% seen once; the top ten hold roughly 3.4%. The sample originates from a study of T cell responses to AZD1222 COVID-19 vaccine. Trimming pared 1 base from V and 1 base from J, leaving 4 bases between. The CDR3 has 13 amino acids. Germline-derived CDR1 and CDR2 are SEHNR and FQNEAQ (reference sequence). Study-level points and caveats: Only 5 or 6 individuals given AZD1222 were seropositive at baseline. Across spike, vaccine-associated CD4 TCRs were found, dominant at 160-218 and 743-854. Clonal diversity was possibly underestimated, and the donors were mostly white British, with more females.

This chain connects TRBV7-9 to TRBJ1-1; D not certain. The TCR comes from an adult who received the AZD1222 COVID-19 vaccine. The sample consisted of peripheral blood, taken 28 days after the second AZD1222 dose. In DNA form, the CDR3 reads TGTGCCAGCAGCTTAGAGCCGAACACTGAAGCTTTCTTT. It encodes CASSLEPNTEAFF.